Detailed here is one T cell receptor (beta chain). The antigen remains unidentified. This entry comes from a study of T cell responses to AZD1222 COVID-19 vaccine. Study conclusions and caveats: Regions 160-218 and 743-854 dominated among vaccine-associated CD4 TCRs spanning spike. The number of AZD1222 recipients seropositive at baseline was only five to seven. White British donors predominated, females outnumbered males, and clonal diversity was possibly underestimated.

The CDR3 has 14 residues. Germline V gives CDR1 MNHEY, CDR2 SVGAGI. V was shortened by 6 bases and J by 2 bases, with 12 bases between the two germline ends. Assay: immunoSEQ multiplex PCR; the TCRdb copy retains only in-frame clones and omits some. The sample carries 65,000 to 75,000 clones, about 78% recorded once. The source material was peripheral blood, sampled 28 days after the second AZD1222 dose. The TCR was taken from an adult who received the AZD1222 COVID-19 vaccine. The chain uses TRBV6-5 and TRBJ2-3; a possible D gene is TRBD1 (6 bases). This chain's CDR3 is CASRQQGYTDTQYF. The CDR3, as DNA: TGTGCCAGCAGGCAACAGGGTTACACAGATACGCAGTATTTT.